The 6 T cell receptor beta chains reported below all come from one sample, sequenced in a study of T cells in Graves' hyperthyroidism and ophthalmopathy. TCR beta CDR3 regions were amplified from RNA transcripts. A set of HTBI primers served as the primers for a first-round RT-PCR of the TCR CDR3. TCRdb re-called the multiplex PCR reads through MiXCR, storing one row per CDR3 protein. In the table there are 500,000 to 750,000 distinct CDR3 sequences, approximately 14% of which are singletons. The sequenced sample was blood. The receptors shown here come from a woman aged 18-30 years with Graves' ophthalmopathy.

The V and J genes are TRBV6-1 and TRBJ1-1; tentatively, D is TRBD1 (6 bases). CDR1 is MNHNS and CDR2 is SASEGT in the germline V gene. V gave up 1 base and J gave up 5 bases, with 17 bases separating them. The CDR3 spans 16 residues. This CDR3 is CASSEESWTASTEAFF. The CDR3 DNA is TGTGCCAGCAGTGAAGAGTCCTGGACAGCTAGTACTGAAGCTTTCTTT.

This clonotype has just a few counts. V gene TRBV29-1 combines with J gene TRBJ2-7, with a weak D call TRBD2 (6 bases). Trimming left V 0 bases short and J 0 bases short, with 9 bases between. The CDR3 consists of 14 residues. Germline values: CDR1 SQVTM, CDR2 ANQGSEA. In nucleotides, the CDR3 is TGCAGCGTTGAAGATCGGGGGTACTCCTACGAGCAGTACTTC. It yields the protein CSVEDRGYSYEQYF.

This clonotype has just a few counts. This chain joins TRBV19 and TRBJ2-7; TRBD2 might be the D (6 bases). The CDR3 is 14 amino acids. The V end was cut by 4 bases, the J end by 0 bases, with 10 bases between. Germline values: CDR1 LNHDA, CDR2 SQIVND (reference sequence). CDR3 region: CASSTGRSSYEQYF. The CDR3 DNA reads as TGTGCCAGTAGTACGGGGAGGAGCTCCTACGAGCAGTACTTC.

This clonotype was seen at least ten times. J is TRBJ1-2 and V is TRBV7-8, with D perhaps matching TRBD1 (6 bases). The V end lost 3 bases, the J end lost 4 bases, and 18 bases lay between the germline ends. The germline CDR1 and CDR2 sequences are SGHVS and FQNEAQ. CDR3 length: 16 amino acids. In nucleotides, the CDR3 is TGTGCCAGCAGCTTGGGACACCTACTGAAATCCTATGGCTACACCTTC. It translates to CASSLGHLLKSYGYTF.

The V call is TRBV6-1, the J call TRBJ1-1; D unresolved. The germline V gene encodes CDR1 MNHNS and CDR2 SASEGT. V lost 3 bases and J lost 3, with 11 bases in between. CDR3 length: 14 amino acids. In DNA, the CDR3 is TGTGCCAGCAGTGAGACGGACCTCTACACTGAAGCTTTCTTT. Encoded protein: CASSETDLYTEAFF.

This clonotype was counted a few times. This chain uses TRBV5-8 with TRBJ1-2; TRBD1 might be the D (5 bases). Germline CDR1 reads SGHTS; CDR2 reads YDEGEE. The V and J ends lost 7 bases and 4 bases respectively, with 17 bases between them. The CDR3 extends over 14 amino acids. The CDR3 coding sequence is TGTGCCAGCCGGGCGGTTGGTACAGGCTATGGCTACACCTTC. Translating it yields CASRAVGTGYGYTF.